The present entry profiles one T cell receptor (beta chain) with its context. Its specific antigen is unknown. No much larger clone exists at a distance of one base, and base qualities are not known. The CDR3 measures 17 amino acids from cysteine to phenylalanine. The sequence is cut down to CDR3 DNA, 51 bases in frame from base 1. In the germline V gene, CDR1 corresponds to SQVTM and CDR2 to ANQGSEA. At the junction V is shortened by 2 bases and J by 1 base, with 18 bases in between. In total, 600 or so healthy bone marrow donors made up the cohort. Cohort members were all nominally healthy when sampled, although unrecorded immune exposures were likely present. The donor tested CMV seropositive, placing the donor among the approximately 290 seropositive members of the cohort. Every donor gave a peripheral blood sample, and the peripheral blood mononuclear cells from that sample were used for TCR beta sequencing. Genomic DNA was extracted from the blood cell samples with the Qiagen DNeasy Blood Extraction Kit.

The library was obtained by the immunoSEQ multiplex PCR assay. The multiplex PCR relied on a mix of 60 forward primers for TCR Vbeta segments and 13 reverse primers for TCR Jbeta segments. The CDR3 region of rearranged TCR beta genes was amplified from genomic DNA with a multiplex PCR assay. Amplified TCR beta libraries were sequenced as 87-base-pair reads on the Illumina HiSeq System. The original methods were these. In a later analysis, some 80 million unique TCR beta chains were counted across the 500 to 850 repertoires, and around 10 million of these chains were shared by at least two donors. Raw reads were error-corrected and collapsed into unique sequences by a nearest-neighbor algorithm in which closely related sequences were merged to remove PCR and sequencing errors. V, D and J gene segments were assigned by aligning CDR3 sequences to IMGT reference sequences. For a sequence to be retained, a match of at least six nucleotides was required to both a V gene segment and a J gene segment. Rearrangements were called productive when the CDR3 lacked stop codons and stayed in frame with V and J; all others were non-productive. Following IMGT convention, CDR3 was defined as the stretch from the second conserved V-encoded cysteine to the conserved J-encoded phenylalanine. The earlier analysis of some 580 of the donors excluded any sequence lacking an unambiguous match to a single V gene segment. In an earlier analysis of approximately 500 of the donors, a V segment was called functional when productive rearrangements were above 56.7%, and segregating when the standard deviation between donors exceeded 5%. A statistical classification framework was built to diagnose cytomegalovirus status from the catalog of TCR beta chain sequences. In a later analysis, TCR nucleotide sequences were compared against IMGT/GENE-DB human TR gene sequences so that V and J genes could be assigned. Using the TCRdist pipeline, a later analysis assigned CDR3 sequences along with most-parsimonious VDJ recombination scenarios. A later analysis defined each TCR beta chain by its CDR3 amino acid sequence plus V-gene family, and excluded reads lacking a unique V-gene family. To address suspected cross-contamination and a sequencing artifact, a later analysis removed a few hundred highly shared, low-generation-probability nucleotide sequences. For each public chain, a later analysis derived a clonal expansion index from normalized ranks of inferred template counts within each repertoire. Generation probabilities in a later analysis came from a VDJ recombination model fitted to out-of-frame rearrangements, and those results were checked against IGoR. Hypergeometric tests were used in a later analysis to score TCR-TCR, TCR-HLA and TCR-CMV co-occurrence, with a repertoire-size bias correction applied to the TCR pairs. False discovery rates were estimated in a later analysis by permuting HLA or CMV assignments 20 times. In a later analysis, co-occurring TCRs were grouped with DBSCAN, and TCRdist sequence similarity was added when clustering was performed within HLA-allele-positive subsets. Repertoires with fewer than 30,000 or more than 120,000 public chains, plus five repertoires with anomalous nucleotide sharing, were excluded from co-occurrence clustering. Imported from immuneACCESS, the table was reduced by TCRdb to in-frame sequences with V and J called. These copies leave out some clones; in studies compared against another copy, an unresolved V gene accounts for under half, and the cause of the remainder is not known. V and J calls and clone size follow that table, whereas D and trimming were derived from the DNA. The sample data list some 160,000 clones, and about three quarters of these were observed just once. Jointly, the top ten make up more than 6% of the sample.

These data come from a study of cytomegalovirus exposure and HLA in healthy donors (dated by TCRdb to 2016 to 2017). In the study overall: According to an earlier analysis of 587 of the donors, about 170 million T cells yielded 117 million unique TCR beta sequences and about 300 Gb of sequence data. About 310 gigabases of sequencing data and 70 million to 100 million unique TCR sequences were included in an early release covering over 600 HLA-typed donors. Of the roughly 400 genotyped donors, over 70% fell in the genetic ancestry cluster associated with self-reported Caucasian donors. The study aimed to test whether cataloging public T cell receptors could reveal signatures of past pathogen exposure. The study used immunosequencing to profile the T cell repertoires of approximately 690 subjects and linked those repertoires to cytomegalovirus serostatus. Besides the first cohort of 550 to 750 subjects, a separate validation cohort made up of 95 to 150 different subjects was used. To predict cytomegalovirus infection status, the study combined high-throughput TCR immunosequencing, statistical association of individual TCRs with disease status, and machine learning. In a later analysis, previously published TCR beta repertoires from more than 500 donors were re-analyzed and high-resolution HLA genotyping was added so that TCR occurrence patterns could be studied. The later analysis used no new phenotypic data to find candidate immune exposures, relying instead on TCR beta sequences and their occurrence across donors. An earlier analysis of several hundred of the donors used high-throughput TCR beta sequencing to judge whether each TCR beta V gene segment behaved as functional or pseudogenic. Donor age, sex, ethnicity and CMV serostatus were compiled alongside the repertoire data. A later genetic analysis took genome-wide SNP genotypes for about three fifths of the 666 donors and used that subset as a discovery cohort. All discovery cohort repertoires had been generated on a single sequencing platform. HLA typing covered class I and class II loci at four-digit resolution. The number of donors typed differed by locus, with about 629-630 for A, B, C, DRB1 and DQB1, 522 for DQA1, some 570 for DPA1, and approximately 470 for DPB1. Roughly 5 DR-DQ haplotypes were treated as single units for association and clustering because of strong linkage in the cohort. Among about 370 genotyped donors of the cohort, an average of approximately 200,000 unique TCR beta nucleotide sequences was sequenced per donor, of which about 18% were non-productive.

What the work shows at the level of the full study, not this receptor alone: In a later analysis, HLA-associated TCR beta chains were found to be more clonally expanded and to have lower generation probabilities than equally common non-associated chains. Roughly uniform sequencing depth across donors was assumed in presence/absence analyses, although this assumption may not hold. For the cohort, immune exposure information was limited to CMV serostatus. In vitro tests confirmed that a few of the cytomegalovirus-associated TCR beta chains recognize cytomegalovirus antigens. A total of 164 TCR beta chains were listed by the study as associated with cytomegalovirus. A later genetic analysis associated a missense DCLRE1C variant with V-gene and J-gene trimming of TCR beta chains, and an independent cohort replicated the association. This cohort had only TCR beta chains sequenced, and the lack of alpha or paired-chain data limited which features could be detected. Cytomegalovirus status was reported to be diagnosed by the classifier with high specificity and sensitivity in both the original and validation cohorts. A later analysis found that most CMV-associated TCR beta chains appeared HLA-restricted, with HLA associations seemingly driven largely by CMV exposure. Strong co-occurrence of HLA alleles, especially DR and DQ, made assigning TCR associations to individual alleles difficult. A further reported finding was that TCR beta sequences accurately predicted the HLA-A and HLA-B alleles for most subjects in the first cohort. In a later analysis, the rate of TCR association differed among HLA loci, with DRB1 alleles having the most associated TCRs and HLA-C alleles having the fewest. Because some donors lacked HLA typing at each locus, the association tests relied only on the typed subset. Compared with the 666-donor mean, donors in an Asian-associated ancestry cluster had fewer N-insertions in productive TCRs, according to a later genetic analysis. Some IMGT-functional V segments, including TRBV6-2 and TRBV6-3, could not be told apart with the 87-base-pair reads, so those segments were excluded. Specific HLA alleles were associated with roughly 16,000 TCR beta sequences at a false discovery rate of 0.05 in a later analysis. Because counts were too low, seventeen rarely observed V segments, including chromosome 9 orphons, were left out of the earlier analysis of roughly 600 of the donors. It was suggested by the authors that the approach could potentially be generalized to other disease states and immunological phenotypes. Most TCR sequences were observed very rarely across donors, whereas some public TCRs were present in many individuals. Correlated functional status among segregating V segments might reflect linkage disequilibrium, but an unknown experimental factor could not be ruled out. A cluster of highly shared sequence variants was judged likely to represent a technical artifact of the sequencing pipeline. Broadly in line with IMGT annotations, most TCR beta V segments showed up in productive rearrangements about 90% or about 30% of the time in an earlier analysis of 587 of the donors. In a later analysis, several top co-occurrence clusters were reported to appear linked to parvovirus B19, influenza, CMV and Epstein-Barr virus.

Sequenced: PBMCs. The clonotype originates from a woman in her thirties or forties in good health and CMV-seropositive. The sequence joins TRBV29-1 to TRBJ2-1; TRBD2 is perhaps the D gene, given 6 matching bases. At the DNA level, the sequence is TGCAGCGTTGAAATCGCTAGCGACTCACGGTCCTACAATGAGCAGTTCTTC. The resulting protein is CSVEIASDSRSYNEQFF.